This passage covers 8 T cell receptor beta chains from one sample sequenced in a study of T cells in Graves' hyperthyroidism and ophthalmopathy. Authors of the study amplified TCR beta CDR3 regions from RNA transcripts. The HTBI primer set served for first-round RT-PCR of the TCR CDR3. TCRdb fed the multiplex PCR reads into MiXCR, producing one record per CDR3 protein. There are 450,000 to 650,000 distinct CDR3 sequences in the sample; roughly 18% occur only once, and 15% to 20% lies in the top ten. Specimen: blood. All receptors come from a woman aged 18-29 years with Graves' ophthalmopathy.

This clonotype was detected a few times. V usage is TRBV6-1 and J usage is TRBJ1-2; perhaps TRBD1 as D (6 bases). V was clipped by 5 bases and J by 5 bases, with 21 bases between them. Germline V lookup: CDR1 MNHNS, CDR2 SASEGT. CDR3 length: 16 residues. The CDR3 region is CASSHRTASDPYGYTF. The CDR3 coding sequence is TGTGCCAGCAGTCATCGGACAGCCTCCGACCCTTATGGCTACACCTTC.

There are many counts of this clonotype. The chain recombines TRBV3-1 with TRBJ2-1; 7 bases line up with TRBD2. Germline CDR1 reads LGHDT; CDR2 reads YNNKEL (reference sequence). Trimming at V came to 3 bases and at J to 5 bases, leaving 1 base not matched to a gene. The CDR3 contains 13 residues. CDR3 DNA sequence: TGTGCCAGCAGCCAGGGAGGGGACAATGAGCAGTTCTTC. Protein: CASSQGGDNEQFF.

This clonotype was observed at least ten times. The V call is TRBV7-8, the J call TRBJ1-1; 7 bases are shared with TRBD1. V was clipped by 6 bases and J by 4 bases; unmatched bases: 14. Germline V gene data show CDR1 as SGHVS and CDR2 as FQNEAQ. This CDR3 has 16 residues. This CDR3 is CASSQGAGGVVTEAFF. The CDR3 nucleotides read TGTGCCAGCAGTCAAGGGGCAGGGGGGGTAGTCACTGAAGCTTTCTTT.

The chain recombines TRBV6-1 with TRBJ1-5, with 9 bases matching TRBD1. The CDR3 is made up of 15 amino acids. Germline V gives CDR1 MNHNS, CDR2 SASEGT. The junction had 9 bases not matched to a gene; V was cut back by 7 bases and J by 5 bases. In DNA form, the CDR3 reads TGTGCCAGCAACAGTCCCGACAGGGGGGATCAGCCCCAGCATTTT. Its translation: CASNSPDRGDQPQHF.

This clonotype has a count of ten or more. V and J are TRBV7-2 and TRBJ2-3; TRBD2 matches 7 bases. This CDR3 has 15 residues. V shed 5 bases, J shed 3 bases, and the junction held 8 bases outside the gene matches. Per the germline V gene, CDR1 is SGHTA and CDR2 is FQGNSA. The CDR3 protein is CASSPGTIGTDTQYF. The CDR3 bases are TGTGCCAGCAGCCCGGGGACTATAGGGACAGATACGCAGTATTTT. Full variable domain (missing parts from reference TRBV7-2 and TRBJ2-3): GAGVSQSPSNKVTEKGKDVELRCDPISGHTALYWYRQSLGQGLEFLIYFQGNSAPDKSGLPSDRFSAERTGGSVSTLTIQRTQQEDSAVYLCASSPGTIGTDTQYFGPGTRLTVL.

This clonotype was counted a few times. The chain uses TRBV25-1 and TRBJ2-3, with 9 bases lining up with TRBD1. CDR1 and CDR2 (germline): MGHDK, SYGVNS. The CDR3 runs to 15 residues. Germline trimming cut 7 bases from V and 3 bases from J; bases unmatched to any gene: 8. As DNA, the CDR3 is TGTGCCAGCACCTACAGGGGGCTGGGGACAGATACGCAGTATTTT. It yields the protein CASTYRGLGTDTQYF.

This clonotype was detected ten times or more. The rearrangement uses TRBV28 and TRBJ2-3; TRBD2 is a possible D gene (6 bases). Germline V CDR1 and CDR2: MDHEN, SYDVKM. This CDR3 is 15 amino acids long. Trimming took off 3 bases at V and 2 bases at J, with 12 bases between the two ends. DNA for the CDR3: TGTGCCAGCAGTTTTGACGGGAGAGACACAGATACGCAGTATTTT. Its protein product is CASSFDGRDTDTQYF.

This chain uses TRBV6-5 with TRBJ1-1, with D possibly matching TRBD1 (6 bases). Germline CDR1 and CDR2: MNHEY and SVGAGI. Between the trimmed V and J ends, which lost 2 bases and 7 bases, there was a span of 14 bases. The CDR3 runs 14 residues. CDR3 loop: CASSYGQGRGEAFF. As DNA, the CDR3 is TGTGCCAGCAGTTACGGGCAGGGGAGGGGTGAAGCTTTCTTT.